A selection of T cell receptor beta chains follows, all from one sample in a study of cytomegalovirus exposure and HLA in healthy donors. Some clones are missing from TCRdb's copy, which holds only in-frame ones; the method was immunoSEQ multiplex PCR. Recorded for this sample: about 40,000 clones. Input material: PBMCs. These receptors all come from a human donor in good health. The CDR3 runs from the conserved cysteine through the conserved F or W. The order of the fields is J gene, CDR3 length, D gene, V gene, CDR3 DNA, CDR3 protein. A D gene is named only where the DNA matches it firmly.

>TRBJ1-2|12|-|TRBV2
TGTGCCAGCAGTCCACAGGGTTACGGCTACACCTTC
CASSPQGYGYTF
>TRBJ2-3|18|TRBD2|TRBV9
TGTGCCAGCAGCGTAGCCACTAGCGGGGGGCTAGCCACAGATACGCAGTATTTT
CASSVATSGGLATDTQYF
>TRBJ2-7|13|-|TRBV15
TGTGCCATCGAAGACGGGTCCGCCTACGAGCAGTACTTC
CAIEDGSAYEQYF
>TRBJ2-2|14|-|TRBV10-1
TGCGCCAGCAGCGAGAGACGGGAAACCGGGGAGCTGTTTTTT
CASSERRETGELFF
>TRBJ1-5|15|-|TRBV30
TGTGCCTGGAGTGGGGCAGTCCTTAGCAATCAGCCCCAGCATTTT
CAWSGAVLSNQPQHF
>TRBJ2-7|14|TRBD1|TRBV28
TGTGCCAGCAGTTTAGAGACGGGTGGGACAGGGGAGTACTTC
CASSLETGGTGEYF
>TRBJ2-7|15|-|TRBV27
TGTGCCAGCAGTTACCTCTCGAGGAACGCCTACGAGCAGTACTTC
CASSYLSRNAYEQYF
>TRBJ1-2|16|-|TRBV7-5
TGTGTCAGAAGCTTAGCGGGACCGGACAGAAACTATGGCTACACCTTC
CVRSLAGPDRNYGYTF
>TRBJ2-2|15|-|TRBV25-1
TGTGCCAGCAGTGAGAGGGCTGGGAACACCGGGGAGCTGTTTTTT
CASSERAGNTGELFF
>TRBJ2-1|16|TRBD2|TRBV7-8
TGTGCCAGCAGCTTTGCGGGGGGGCTCGTTGTTGGTGAGCAGTTCTTC
CASSFAGGLVVGEQFF
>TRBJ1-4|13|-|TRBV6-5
TGTGCCAGCATGGGAAGGTCGGGAGAAAAACTGTTTTTT
CASMGRSGEKLFF
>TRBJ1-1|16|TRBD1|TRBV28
TGTGCCAGCAGTCTTAACAACCCGGGACAGTACCTTTCGGCTTTCTTT
CASSLNNPGQYLSAFF
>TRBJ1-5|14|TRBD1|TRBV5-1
TGCGCCAGCAGCCCCGAAGGGGGCCCTCAGCACCAGCATTTT
CASSPEGGPQHQHF
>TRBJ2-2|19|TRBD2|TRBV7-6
TGTGCCAGCAGCTTAGAAGCGGAATTAGCGGGGGGGGCAACCGGGGAGCTGTTTTTT
CASSLEAELAGGATGELFF
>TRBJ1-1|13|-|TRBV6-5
TGTGCCAGCAGCCGGGAAGCTTACAGTGAAGCTTTCTTT
CASSREAYSEAFF
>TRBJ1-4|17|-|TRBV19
TGTGCCAGTACTCTGAAAAAGGGAGTGGCAACTAATGAAAAACTGTTTTTT
CASTLKKGVATNEKLFF
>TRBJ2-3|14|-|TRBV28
TGTGCCAGCAGTTTACAGGGGACGGGAGATACGCAGTATTTT
CASSLQGTGDTQYF
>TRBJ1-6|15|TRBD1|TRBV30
TGTGCCTGGAGTCGACAGGGGGGACCGCGTTCACCCCTCCACTTT
CAWSRQGGPRSPLHF
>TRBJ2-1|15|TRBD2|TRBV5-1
TGCGCCAGCAGCTTGGTCGCGGGGGGGCGCAATGAGCAGTTCTTC
CASSLVAGGRNEQFF
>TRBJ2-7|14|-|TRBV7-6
TGTGCCAGCAGCTTCGGGAAAGGTACCTACGAGCAGTACTTC
CASSFGKGTYEQYF
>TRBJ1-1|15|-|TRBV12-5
TGTGCTAGTGGTTTGGAACCGAACGGGGACACTGAAGCTTTCTTT
CASGLEPNGDTEAFF
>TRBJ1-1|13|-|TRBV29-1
TGCAGCGTTGAACGACAGCAGAACACTGAAGCTTTCTTT
CSVERQQNTEAFF
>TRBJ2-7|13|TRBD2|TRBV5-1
TGCGCCAGCAGCCCCCCGAGCGGGATTGAGCAGTACTTC
CASSPPSGIEQYF
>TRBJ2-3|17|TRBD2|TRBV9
TGTGCCAGCAGCGCTGGGACTAGCGGGGGTCGCACAGATACGCAGTATTTT
CASSAGTSGGRTDTQYF
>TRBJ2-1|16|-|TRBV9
TGTGCCAGCAGCGCCTACCTGGGACAAACCTACAATGAGCAGTTCTTC
CASSAYLGQTYNEQFF
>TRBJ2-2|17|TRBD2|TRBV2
TGTGCCAGCAGTGCGGGAGGGGGGGGTCGGAACACCGGGGAGCTGTTTTTT
CASSAGGGGRNTGELFF
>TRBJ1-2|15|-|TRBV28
TGTGCCAGCAGTTTATTTCCAGGGTGGAACTATGGCTACACCTTC
CASSLFPGWNYGYTF
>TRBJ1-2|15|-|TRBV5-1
TGCGCCAGCAGCTTGGTCCTGGGGGCGCGCTATGGCTACACCTTC
CASSLVLGARYGYTF
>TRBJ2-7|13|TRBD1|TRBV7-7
TGTGCCAGCAGCGAGGACAGGAACTACGAGCAGTACTTC
CASSEDRNYEQYF
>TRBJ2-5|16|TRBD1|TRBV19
TGTGCCAGTAGTATCGGGGCAGGGGGCAAGGGAGAGACCCAGTACTTC
CASSIGAGGKGETQYF
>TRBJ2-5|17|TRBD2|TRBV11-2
TGTGCCAGCACTACAGGCGCTGGCCGACTAGCCAAAGAGACCCAGTACTTC
CASTTGAGRLAKETQYF
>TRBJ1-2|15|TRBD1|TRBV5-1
TGCGCCAGCAGCTCCTGGACAGGGGGGAACTATGGCTACACCTTC
CASSSWTGGNYGYTF
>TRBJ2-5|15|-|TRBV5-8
TGTGCCAGCAGCAAAATACGGGGTCCCAAAGAGACCCAGTACTTC
CASSKIRGPKETQYF
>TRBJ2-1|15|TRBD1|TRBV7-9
TGTGCCAGCAGCTTACGGACAGGGGCGGCCAATGAGCAGTTCTTC
CASSLRTGAANEQFF
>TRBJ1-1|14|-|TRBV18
TGTGCCAGCTCACCGGGAGGCAGGTTATCTGAAGCTTTCTTT
CASSPGGRLSEAFF
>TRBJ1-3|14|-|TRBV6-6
TGTGCCAGCAGCGCACAATCCTCTGGAAACACCATATATTTT
CASSAQSSGNTIYF
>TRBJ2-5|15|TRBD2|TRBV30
TGTGCCGGGAGTAAACAAGGGACTAGCGGACCGTCCCAGTACTTC
CAGSKQGTSGPSQYF